This T cell receptor (beta chain) was documented in a study of early T cells in non-severe SARS-CoV-2 infection. Study-wide background: Sequenced bulk RNA came from whole blood that was unsorted, and chains were unpaired.

cDNA molecules, individually, were tagged with unique molecular identifiers. Each CDR3 protein is one row after TCRdb ran MiXCR on the 5' RACE reads. The table includes tens of thousands of distinct CDR3 sequences, approximately 9.9% detected once. This CDR3 spans 15 amino acids. Trimming stripped 6 bases from V and 3 bases from J, with 14 bases between. From germline, CDR1 is KGHSH and CDR2 LQKENI. The rearrangement uses TRBV18 and TRBJ2-2; either TRBD1 or TRBD2 may fit D (5 bases each). The source material was whole blood. The receptor was isolated from an adult who was a healthcare worker with PCR-confirmed SARS-CoV-2 infection or an uninfected control (not recorded which). This chain's CDR3 is CASSHGTVDTGELFF. The CDR3 DNA follows: TGTGCCAGCTCCCACGGGACCGTGGACACCGGGGAGCTGTTTTTT. Full variable domain (outside the CDR3, taken from reference TRBV18 and TRBJ2-2): NAGVMQNPRHLVRRRGQEARLRCSPMKGHSHVYWYRQLPEEGLKFMVYLQKENIIDESGMPKERFSAEFPKEGPSILRIQQVVRGDSAAYFCASSHGTVDTGELFFGEGSRLTVL.